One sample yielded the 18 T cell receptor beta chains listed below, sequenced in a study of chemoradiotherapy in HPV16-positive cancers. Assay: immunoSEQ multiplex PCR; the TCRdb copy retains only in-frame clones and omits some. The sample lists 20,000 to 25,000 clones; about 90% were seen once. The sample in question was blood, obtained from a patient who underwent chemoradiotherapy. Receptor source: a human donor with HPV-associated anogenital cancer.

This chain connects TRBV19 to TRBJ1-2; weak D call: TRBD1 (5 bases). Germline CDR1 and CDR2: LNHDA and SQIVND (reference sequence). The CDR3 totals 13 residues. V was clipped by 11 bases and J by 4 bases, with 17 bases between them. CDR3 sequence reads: CASSGGVSYGYTF. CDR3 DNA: TGTGCCTCCTCGGGGGGGGTAAGCTATGGCTACACCTTC.

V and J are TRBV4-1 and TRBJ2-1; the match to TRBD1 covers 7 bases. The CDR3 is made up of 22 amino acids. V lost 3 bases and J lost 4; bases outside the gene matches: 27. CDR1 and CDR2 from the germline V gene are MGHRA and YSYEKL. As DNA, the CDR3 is TGCGCCAGCAGCCACCCAAAATTGGATCCGGGACAGCGAAAGAAAAAATACAATGAGCAGTTCTTC. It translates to CASSHPKLDPGQRKKKYNEQFF.

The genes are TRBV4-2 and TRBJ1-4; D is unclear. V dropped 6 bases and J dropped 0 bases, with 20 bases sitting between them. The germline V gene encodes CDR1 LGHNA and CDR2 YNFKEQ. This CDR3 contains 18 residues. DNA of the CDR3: TGTGCCAGCAGACACGGAAGGGTAGGCGATACAACTAATGAAAAACTGTTTTTT. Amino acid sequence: CASRHGRVGDTTNEKLFF.

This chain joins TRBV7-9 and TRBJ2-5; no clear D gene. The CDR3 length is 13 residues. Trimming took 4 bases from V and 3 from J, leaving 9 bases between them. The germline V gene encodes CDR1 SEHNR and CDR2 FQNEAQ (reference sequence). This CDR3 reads CASSSTAKETQYF. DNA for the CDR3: TGTGCCAGCAGCTCCACAGCTAAAGAGACCCAGTACTTC.

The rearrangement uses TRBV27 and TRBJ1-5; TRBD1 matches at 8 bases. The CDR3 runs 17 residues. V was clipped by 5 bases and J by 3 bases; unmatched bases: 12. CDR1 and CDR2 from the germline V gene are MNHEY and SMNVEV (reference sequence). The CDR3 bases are TGTGCCAGCAGTATGGGTACCGGGACAGGCTACAATCAGCCCCAGCATTTT. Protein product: CASSMGTGTGYNQPQHF.

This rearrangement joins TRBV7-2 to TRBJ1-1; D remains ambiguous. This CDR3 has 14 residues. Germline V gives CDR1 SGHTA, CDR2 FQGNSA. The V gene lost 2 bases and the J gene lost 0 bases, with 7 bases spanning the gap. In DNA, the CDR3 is TGTGCCAGCAGCTTACAGCCTCTGAACACTGAAGCTTTCTTT. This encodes CASSLQPLNTEAFF.

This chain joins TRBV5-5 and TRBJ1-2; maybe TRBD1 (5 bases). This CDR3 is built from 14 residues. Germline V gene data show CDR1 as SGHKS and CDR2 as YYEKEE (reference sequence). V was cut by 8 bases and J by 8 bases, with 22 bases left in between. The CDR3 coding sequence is TGTGCCAGTCGTCCTACTACAGGAAGAGGGGGCTACACCTTC. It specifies CASRPTTGRGGYTF. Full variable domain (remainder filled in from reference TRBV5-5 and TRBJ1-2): DAGVTQSPTHLIKTRGQQVTLRCSPISGHKSVSWYQQVLGQGPQFIFQYYEKEERGRGNFPDRFSARQFPNYSSELNVNALLLGDSALYLCASRPTTGRGGYTFGSGTRLTVV.

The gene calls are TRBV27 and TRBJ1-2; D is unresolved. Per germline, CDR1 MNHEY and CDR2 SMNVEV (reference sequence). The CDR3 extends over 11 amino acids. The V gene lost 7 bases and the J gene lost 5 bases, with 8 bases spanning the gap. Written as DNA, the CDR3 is TGTGCCAGCAAGGACCGGTATGGCTACACCTTC. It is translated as CASKDRYGYTF.

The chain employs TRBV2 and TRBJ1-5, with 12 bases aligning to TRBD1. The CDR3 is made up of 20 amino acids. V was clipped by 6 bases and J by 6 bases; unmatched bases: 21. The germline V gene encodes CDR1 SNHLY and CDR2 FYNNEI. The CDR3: CASRKGVSGQGAVRSQPQHF. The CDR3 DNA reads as TGTGCCAGCAGGAAAGGGGTATCGGGACAGGGGGCCGTGCGCAGTCAGCCCCAGCATTTT.

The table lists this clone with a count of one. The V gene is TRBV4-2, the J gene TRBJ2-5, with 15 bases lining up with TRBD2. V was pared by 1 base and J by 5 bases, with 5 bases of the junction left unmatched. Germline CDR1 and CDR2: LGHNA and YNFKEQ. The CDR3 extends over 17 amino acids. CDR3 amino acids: CASSQGGLAGGRETQYF. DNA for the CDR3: TGTGCCAGCAGCCAAGGCGGACTAGCGGGGGGGCGGGAGACCCAGTACTTC.

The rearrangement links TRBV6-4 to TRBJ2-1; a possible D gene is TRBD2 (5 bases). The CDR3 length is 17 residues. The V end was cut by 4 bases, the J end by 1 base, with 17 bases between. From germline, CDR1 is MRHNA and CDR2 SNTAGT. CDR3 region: CASSVLGGLGSYNEQFF. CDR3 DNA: TGTGCCAGCAGTGTCTTAGGCGGGTTAGGGTCCTACAATGAGCAGTTCTTC.

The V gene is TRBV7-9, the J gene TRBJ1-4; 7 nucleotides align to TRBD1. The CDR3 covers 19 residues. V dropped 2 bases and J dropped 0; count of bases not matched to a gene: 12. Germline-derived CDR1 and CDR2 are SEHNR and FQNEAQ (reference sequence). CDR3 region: CASSLLSSGGPATNEKLFF. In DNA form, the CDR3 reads TGTGCCAGCAGCTTATTGTCCTCAGGGGGACCCGCAACTAATGAAAAACTGTTTTTT. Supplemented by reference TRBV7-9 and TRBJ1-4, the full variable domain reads DTGVSQNPRHKITKRGQNVTFRCDPISEHNRLYWYRQTLGQGPEFLTYFQNEAQLEKSRLLSDRFSAERPKGSFSTLEIQRTEQGDSAMYLCASSLLSSGGPATNEKLFFGSGTQLSVL.

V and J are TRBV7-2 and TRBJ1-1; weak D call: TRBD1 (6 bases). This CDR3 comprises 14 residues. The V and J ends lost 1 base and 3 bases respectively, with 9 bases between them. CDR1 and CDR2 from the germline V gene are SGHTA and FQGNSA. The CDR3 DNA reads TGTGCCAGCAGCTTAGTAGGGGGTGACACTGAAGCTTTCTTT. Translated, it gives CASSLVGGDTEAFF.

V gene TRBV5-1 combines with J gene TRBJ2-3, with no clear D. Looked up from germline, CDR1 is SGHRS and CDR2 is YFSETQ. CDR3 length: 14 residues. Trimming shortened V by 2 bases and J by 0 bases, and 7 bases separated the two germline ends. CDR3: CASSFTSSTDTQYF. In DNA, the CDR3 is TGCGCCAGCAGCTTTACTTCAAGCACAGATACGCAGTATTTT.

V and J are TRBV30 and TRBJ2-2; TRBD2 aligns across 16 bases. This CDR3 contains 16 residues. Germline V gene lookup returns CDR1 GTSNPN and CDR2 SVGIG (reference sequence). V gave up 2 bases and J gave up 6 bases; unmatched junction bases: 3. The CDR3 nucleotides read TGTGCCTGGAGTCGGGGACTAGCGGGGGGGCCCGGGGAGCTGTTTTTT. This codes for CAWSRGLAGGPGELFF.

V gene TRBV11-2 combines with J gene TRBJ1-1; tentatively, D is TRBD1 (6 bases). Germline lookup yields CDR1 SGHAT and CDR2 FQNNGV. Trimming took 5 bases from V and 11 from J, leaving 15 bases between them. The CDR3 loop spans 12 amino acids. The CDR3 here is CASSPGDPSAFF. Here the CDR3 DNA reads TGTGCCAGCAGCCCAGGGGATCCCTCCGCTTTCTTT.

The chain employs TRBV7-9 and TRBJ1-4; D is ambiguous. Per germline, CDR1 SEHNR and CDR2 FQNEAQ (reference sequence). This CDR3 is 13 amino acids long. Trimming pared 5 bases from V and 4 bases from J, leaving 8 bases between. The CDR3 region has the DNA TGTGCCAGCAGCCGGAAATTTAATGAAAAACTGTTTTTT. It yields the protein CASSRKFNEKLFF.

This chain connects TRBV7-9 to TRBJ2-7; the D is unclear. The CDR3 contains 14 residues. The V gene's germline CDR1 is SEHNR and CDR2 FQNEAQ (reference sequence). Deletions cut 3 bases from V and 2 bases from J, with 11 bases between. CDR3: CASSLSTATYEQYF. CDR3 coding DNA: TGTGCCAGCAGCTTGTCTACAGCCACCTACGAGCAGTACTTC.